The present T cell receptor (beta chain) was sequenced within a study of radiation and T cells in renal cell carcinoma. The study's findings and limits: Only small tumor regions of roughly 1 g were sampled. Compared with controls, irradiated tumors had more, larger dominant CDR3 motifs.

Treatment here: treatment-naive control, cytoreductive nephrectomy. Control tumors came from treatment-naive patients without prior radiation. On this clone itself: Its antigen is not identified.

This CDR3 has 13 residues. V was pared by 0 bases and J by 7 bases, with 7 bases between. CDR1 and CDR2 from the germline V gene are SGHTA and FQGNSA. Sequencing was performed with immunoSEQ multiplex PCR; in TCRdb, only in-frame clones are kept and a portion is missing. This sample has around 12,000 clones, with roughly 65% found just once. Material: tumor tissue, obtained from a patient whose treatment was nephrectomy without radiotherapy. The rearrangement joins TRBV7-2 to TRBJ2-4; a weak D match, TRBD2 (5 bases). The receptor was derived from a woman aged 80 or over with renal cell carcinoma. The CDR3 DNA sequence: TGTGCCAGCAGCTTAGCGGGGAGTAACATTCAGTACTTC. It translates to CASSLAGSNIQYF.